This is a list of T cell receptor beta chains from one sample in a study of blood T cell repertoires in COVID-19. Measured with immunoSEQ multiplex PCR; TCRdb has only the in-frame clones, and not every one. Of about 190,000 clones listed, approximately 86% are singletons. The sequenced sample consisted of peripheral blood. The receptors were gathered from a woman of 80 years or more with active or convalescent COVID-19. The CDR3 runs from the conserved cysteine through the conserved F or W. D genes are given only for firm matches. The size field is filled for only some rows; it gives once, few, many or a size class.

TGTGCCAGCAGCCAAGTCGGGGGGAGCTCCTATAATTCACCCCTCCACTTT | CASSQVGGSSYNSPLHF | TRBJ1-6 | NA | NA | TRBV14
TGTGCCAGCAGGACCGGGACTAGCGCCTACAATGAGCAGTTCTTC | CASRTGTSAYNEQFF | TRBJ2-1 | NA | TRBD2 | TRBV27
TGCGCCAGCAGCTTGGGACAGGGGACCGGGGAGCTGTTTTTT | CASSLGQGTGELFF | TRBJ2-2 | NA | TRBD1 | TRBV5-1
TGCGCCAGCAGTGAGTCGGGGGGCCAAGAGACCCAGTACTTC | CASSESGGQETQYF | TRBJ2-5 | NA | NA | TRBV10-1
TGTGCCAGCAGCCCCGTTCGTAGCGGGAGGTCCCCCGGGGAGCTGTTTTTT | CASSPVRSGRSPGELFF | TRBJ2-2 | NA | TRBD2 | TRBV27
TGTGCCAGCAGACCGACTAGCGGGGCAAATGAGCAGTTCTTC | CASRPTSGANEQFF | TRBJ2-1 | NA | TRBD2 | TRBV2
TGCGCCAGCAGCTTGGCCGGAGAACACGCGGGGGGCTACACCTTC | CASSLAGEHAGGYTF | TRBJ1-2 | NA | NA | TRBV5-1
TGTGCCAGCAGATCGGGCGGACTTAGCTCCTACGAGCAGTACTTC | CASRSGGLSSYEQYF | TRBJ2-7 | NA | NA | TRBV27
TGTGCCAGCAGCGCCCGACTAGGTGGGGAGCTGTTTTTT | CASSARLGGELFF | TRBJ2-2 | NA | NA | TRBV7-2
TGCAGCGTGGGACAGGGTATCGGCGAGCAGTACTTC | CSVGQGIGEQYF | TRBJ2-7 | NA | TRBD1 | TRBV29-1
TGTGCCAGCAGTCGGGCGGGGTCCTACAATGAGCAGTTCTTC | CASSRAGSYNEQFF | TRBJ2-1 | NA | NA | TRBV27
TGTGCCAGTAGTATCAACTCTGGAAACACCATATATTTT | CASSINSGNTIYF | TRBJ1-3 | NA | NA | TRBV19
TGTGCCAGCTCACCGGACAGGGGGAGTCCCTACAATGAGCAGTTCTTC | CASSPDRGSPYNEQFF | TRBJ2-1 | NA | TRBD1 | TRBV18
TGTGCCACCAGACAGGGGGTGGCAACTAATGAAAAACTGTTTTTT | CATRQGVATNEKLFF | TRBJ1-4 | NA | TRBD1 | TRBV15
TGTGCCAGTACCTGGACAAGGAACACTGAAGCTTTCTTT | CASTWTRNTEAFF | TRBJ1-1 | few | NA | TRBV19
TGTGCCAGCAGCGTAGGACAGGAGAAGAACACTGAAGCTTTCTTT | CASSVGQEKNTEAFF | TRBJ1-1 | NA | TRBD1 | TRBV5-4
TGTGCCAGTAGTAAGGACAGGGGGGGGAACACTGAAGCTTTCTTT | CASSKDRGGNTEAFF | TRBJ1-1 | few | TRBD1 | TRBV19
TGTGCCAGCAGCTTTTCTAGCGGGAGTGGGTACAATGAGCAGTTCTTC | CASSFSSGSGYNEQFF | TRBJ2-1 | NA | TRBD2 | TRBV11-2